The 7 T cell receptor beta chains given below trace back to one sample, sequenced in a study of T cell responses to AZD1222 COVID-19 vaccine (dated by TCRdb to the early 2020s). The intended sense of this specimen's time point label: baseline before first vaccination. Libraries came from the immunoSEQ multiplex PCR assay. TCRdb retrieved this table from immuneACCESS and kept in-frame rearrangements only. Not all clones are present; in checked studies, unresolved V genes account for under half, and no reason is known for the remainder. This sample comprises roughly 62,000 clones, approximately 83% of them detected only once. More than 12% of the sample is in the top ten clones. The sequences come from peripheral blood, collected on day 0 of AZD1222 vaccination. The receptors were sampled from an adult in good health.

The chain carries TRBV7-9 and TRBJ1-1, with 7 bases identical to TRBD1. Germline CDR1 and CDR2: SEHNR and FQNEAQ (reference sequence). The V and J ends lost 1 base and 6 bases, in that order; junction bases with no gene match: 8. The CDR3 loop spans 15 amino acids. CDR3 in DNA: TGTGCCAGCAGCTTAGTAAGGGGGCTTGCCCCTGAAGCTTTCTTT. Translated, it gives CASSLVRGLAPEAFF.

Comment on this clone: Other DNA sequences of this sample code for an identical CDR3. J is TRBJ2-3 and V is TRBV9; 7 nucleotides agree with TRBD1. CDR3 length: 16 residues. V trimming: 0 bases; J trimming: 2 bases; junction bases outside the gene matches: 6. Germline loops: CDR1 SGDLS, CDR2 YYNGEE. The CDR3 DNA reads TGTGCCAGCAGCGTAGTAACAGGGGCTTACACAGATACGCAGTATTTT. Protein sequence: CASSVVTGAYTDTQYF.

Written as DNA, the CDR3 is TGTGCCAGCCAACGACCTGCCGGAAACACCGGGGAGCTGTTTTTT. Protein sequence: CASQRPAGNTGELFF. This rearrangement joins TRBV28 to TRBJ2-2; no clear D gene. CDR1 is MDHEN and CDR2 is SYDVKM in the germline V gene. The ends were cut back, 8 bases at V and 2 bases at J, with 15 bases in the middle. This CDR3 spans 15 amino acids.

The J gene is TRBJ1-3, the V gene TRBV6-2 or TRBV6-3; D is unclear. The CDR3 loop spans 14 amino acids. CDR1 and CDR2 (germline): MNHEY, SVGEGT. Trimming left V 4 bases short and J 0 bases short, with 7 bases between. The CDR3: CASSSIISGNTIYF. CDR3 DNA: TGTGCCAGCAGTTCAATCATCTCTGGAAACACCATATATTTT.

This clone was recorded a few times. The chain links TRBV30 to TRBJ2-2, with D possibly TRBD1 on 6 matching bases. Germline assignment: CDR1 GTSNPN and CDR2 SVGIG (reference sequence). Trimming removed 2 bases at V and 7 bases at J, with 8 bases between. The CDR3 has 12 residues. This chain's CDR3 is CAWSLGGGELFF. For the CDR3, the DNA is TGTGCCTGGAGTCTAGGGGGCGGGGAGCTGTTTTTT.

This chain links TRBV7-9 with TRBJ1-6; D is perhaps TRBD1 (6 bases). V gave up 0 bases and J gave up 7 bases, with 7 bases separating them. Germline V gene lookup returns CDR1 SEHNR and CDR2 FQNEAQ (reference sequence). The CDR3 extends over 14 amino acids. CDR3 amino acids: CASSLAGGNSPLHF. As DNA, the CDR3 is TGTGCCAGCAGCTTAGCAGGGGGAAATTCACCCCTCCACTTT.

About this clone itself: An end of the junction does not agree with germline; a read error may underlie this. The chain is built from TRBV7-7 and TRBJ2-5, with TRBD2 identical over 8 bases. Germline-derived CDR1 and CDR2 are SSHAT and FNYEAQ (reference sequence). CDR3 length: 16 residues. The DNA of the CDR3 is TGTGCTAGCAGCTTGATGGGGGGGACTAGGATGGAGACCCAGTACTTC. This encodes CASSLMGGTRMETQYF.